Given below is one T cell receptor (beta chain) in context. Its antigen is currently unknown. The entry originates in a study of CD8 T cells in Susac syndrome. About the study: Each patient with Susac syndrome, at the time of blood draw, was therapy-naive, on corticosteroids, or on intravenous immunoglobulin alone. Study-level points and caveats: Susac syndrome CD8+ repertoires were clonally expanded, most strongly in CD8+ TEMRA cells.

The CDR3 is 15 residues long. Per germline, CDR1 LNHDA and CDR2 SQIVND (reference sequence). Trimming stripped 3 bases from V and 1 base from J, with 13 bases between. The RNA input was roughly 0.45 to 1 ug, and it was reverse transcribed with random hexamers. The immunoSEQ assay covered 54 Vbeta and 13 Jbeta segments for CDR3. One entry per CDR3 protein results from TCRdb running MiXCR on the immunoSEQ multiplex PCR reads. The sample comprises under 110,000 distinct CDR3 sequences, roughly 95% of which are singletons, and over 0.35% rests with the top ten. The TCR originated in a human donor with Susac syndrome. The sequenced sample consisted of CD8+ T cells from PBMCs. The chain couples TRBV19 to TRBJ2-7; TRBD1 is a possible D gene (6 bases). The DNA of the CDR3 is TGTGCCAGTAGTATTGAGACAGGTCTTTCCTACGAGCAGTACTTC. Protein product: CASSIETGLSYEQYF.